What follows are 29 T cell receptor beta chains derived from one specimen sequenced in a study of shared clonotypes between healthy human individuals. Terminally differentiated effector memory CD45RA+ cells were excluded from the naive CD8 cells, which were CD45RO-negative and positively selected for CCR7. TCRdb's copy holds only in-frame clones and misses some; the assay was immunoSEQ multiplex PCR. The sample includes a few million clones, 85% to 95% seen only once; the top ten take more than 1.5%. Sequenced: naive CD8+ T cells from PBMCs. Receptors originate from a man younger than 35 in good health. Some clones in this sample may be carry-over from other donors' samples.

This clone was found once. J is TRBJ1-5 and V is TRBV6-1, with D uncertain. Germline-derived CDR1 and CDR2 are MNHNS and SASEGT. V gave up 1 base and J gave up 5 bases, with 9 bases separating them. The CDR3 sequence is 14 residues long. The CDR3 DNA reads as TGTGCCAGCAGTGAAGATGTGGATTATCAGCCCCAGCATTTT. Translated, it gives CASSEDVDYQPQHF.

The chain is built from TRBV9 and TRBJ2-7; possibly TRBD2 for D (6 bases). The germline V and J ends were trimmed by 0 bases and 2 bases, with 12 bases remaining between them. Germline assignment: CDR1 SGDLS and CDR2 YYNGEE. The CDR3 length is 15 residues. The DNA for the CDR3 is TGTGCCAGCAGCGTAGGGGGCGGGAAGACCTACGAGCAGTACTTC. Translating gives CASSVGGGKTYEQYF.

This rearrangement joins TRBV27 to TRBJ2-5; 11 nucleotides align to TRBD2. Germline lookup yields CDR1 MNHEY and CDR2 SMNVEV (reference sequence). The CDR3 runs 15 residues. V was clipped by 4 bases and J by 5 bases; unmatched bases: 6. CDR3 residues: CASSSLLAGVETQYF. The DNA of the CDR3 is TGTGCCAGCAGTTCCCTACTAGCGGGAGTGGAGACCCAGTACTTC.

The chain carries TRBV5-1 and TRBJ1-1; TRBD1 matches 8 bases. CDR1 SGHRS and CDR2 YFSETQ come from the germline V gene. The CDR3 is 15 amino acids. V lost 2 bases to trimming and J lost 1 base; unmatched junction nucleotides: 4. The CDR3 region has the DNA TGCGCCAGCAGCTTCTCCGGGACAGGGAACACTGAAGCTTTCTTT. This gives the protein CASSFSGTGNTEAFF.

The chain is built from TRBV10-3 and TRBJ2-5; 10 bases align to TRBD2. V lost 2 bases to trimming and J lost 4 bases; unmatched junction nucleotides: 4. The CDR3 covers 15 residues. Germline lookup yields CDR1 ENHRY and CDR2 SYGVKD. The CDR3 nucleotides are TGTGCCATCAGTGAGACTAGCGGGGTTGGAGAGACCCAGTACTTC. Its protein product is CAISETSGVGETQYF.

The gene calls are TRBV6-6 and TRBJ1-2; tentatively, D is TRBD1 (6 bases). V lost 0 bases and J lost 0, with 8 bases in between. CDR1 and CDR2 from the germline V gene are MNHNY and SVGAGI (reference sequence). The CDR3 runs 15 residues. CDR3 region: CASSYSGTPNYGYTF. CDR3 nucleotide sequence: TGTGCCAGCAGTTACTCCGGGACACCTAACTATGGCTACACCTTC.

This clone appeared once. This sequence joins TRBV5-1 and TRBJ1-1; weak D call: TRBD1 (6 bases). The CDR3 contains 13 residues. Germline values: CDR1 SGHRS, CDR2 YFSETQ. Trimming took off 6 bases at V and 1 base at J, with 10 bases between the two ends. CDR3 protein: CASIGGRNTEAFF. The DNA for the CDR3 is TGCGCCAGCATCGGGGGGCGGAACACTGAAGCTTTCTTT.

This chain connects TRBV28 to TRBJ2-1; D unclear. V lost 4 bases to trimming and J lost 0 bases, with 19 bases between them. The CDR3 is 18 amino acids. CDR1 and CDR2 (germline): MDHEN, SYDVKM. The CDR3, as DNA: TGTGCCAGCAGTTCGCCCCTCCTAGGAAAGAGCTCCTACAATGAGCAGTTCTTC. This sequence encodes CASSSPLLGKSSYNEQFF.

This clone was found a few times. V is TRBV13 and J is TRBJ1-1, with D uncertain. Germline V gives CDR1 PRHDT, CDR2 FYEKMQ (reference sequence). V was shortened by 7 bases and J by 0 bases, with 15 bases between the two germline ends. This CDR3 has 15 residues. In DNA form, the CDR3 reads TGTGCCAGCACCGAAGACACATCCATGAACACTGAAGCTTTCTTT. It yields the protein CASTEDTSMNTEAFF.

V and J are TRBV19 and TRBJ1-1; the match to TRBD1 covers 9 bases. The germline CDR1 and CDR2 sequences are LNHDA and SQIVND (reference sequence). The CDR3 spans 15 residues. With V trimmed by 3 bases and J by 0 bases, 2 bases remained unmatched. Here the CDR3 reads CASSIRDRVNTEAFF. CDR3 nucleotide sequence: TGTGCCAGTAGTATTAGGGACAGGGTGAACACTGAAGCTTTCTTT. Full variable domain (missing parts from reference TRBV19 and TRBJ1-1): DGGITQSPKYLFRKEGQNVTLSCEQNLNHDAMYWYRQDPGQGLRLIYYSQIVNDFQKGDIAEGYSVSREKKESFPLTVTSAQKNPTAFYLCASSIRDRVNTEAFFGQGTRLTVV.

J is TRBJ1-1 and V is TRBV4-3, with D possibly matching TRBD1 (5 bases). CDR1 LGHNA and CDR2 YSLEER come from the germline V gene. This CDR3 contains 17 residues. Deletions cut 0 bases from V and 1 base from J, with 15 bases between. This chain's CDR3 is CASSQDIIRAQNTEAFF. Here the CDR3 DNA reads TGCGCCAGCAGCCAAGATATTATCAGGGCCCAGAACACTGAAGCTTTCTTT.

Details on this clone: The identical CDR3 is also encoded by other nucleotide sequences in the sample. J is TRBJ2-1 and V is TRBV28; no clear D gene. Trimming took 3 bases from V and 7 from J, leaving 7 bases between them. This CDR3 has 12 residues. From germline, CDR1 is MDHEN and CDR2 SYDVKM. The CDR3 DNA reads TGTGCCAGCAGTTTTGGAGAGAATGAGCAGTTCTTC. It yields the protein CASSFGENEQFF.

V and J are TRBV9 and TRBJ2-7; 9 bases map to TRBD2. This CDR3 spans 16 amino acids. Unmatched junction bases numbered 10, after V lost 3 bases and J lost 3 bases. Germline V CDR1 and CDR2: SGDLS, YYNGEE. CDR3 loop: CASSAPLAGSFYEQYF. The CDR3 DNA is TGTGCCAGCAGCGCTCCGCTAGCGGGAAGTTTCTACGAGCAGTACTTC.

The chain links TRBV29-1 to TRBJ2-1, with D possibly TRBD2 on 6 matching bases. The V end was cut by 6 bases, the J end by 2 bases, with 14 bases between. The CDR3 loop spans 14 amino acids. Per germline, CDR1 SQVTM and CDR2 ANQGSEA. This chain's CDR3 is CSVDGGLTYNEQFF. In DNA, the CDR3 is TGCAGCGTGGACGGGGGACTGACCTACAATGAGCAGTTCTTC.

The V and J genes are TRBV9 and TRBJ2-5; D not certain. The CDR3 is 13 residues long. The germline V gene encodes CDR1 SGDLS and CDR2 YYNGEE. The V end lost 4 bases, the J end lost 1 base, and 8 bases lay between the germline ends. CDR3 DNA sequence: TGTGCCAGCAGCATCCCGGGCCAAGAGACCCAGTACTTC. It yields the protein CASSIPGQETQYF.

This chain links TRBV10-1 with TRBJ2-1; 14 nucleotides match TRBD2. V lost 1 base and J lost 5; bases outside the gene matches: 7. The CDR3 is made up of 18 amino acids. Germline V gene data show CDR1 as WNHNN and CDR2 as SYGVQD (reference sequence). The CDR3 nucleotides read TGCGCCAGCAGTGAGTGGGGGACTAGCGGGAGTATGGACAATGAGCAGTTCTTC. Amino acid sequence: CASSEWGTSGSMDNEQFF.

As to this clone: At the DNA level, this CDR3 is encoded by other sequences in the same sample as well. This rearrangement joins TRBV7-9 to TRBJ1-1; D gene ambiguous. Germline values: CDR1 SEHNR, CDR2 FQNEAQ (reference sequence). The CDR3 sequence is 12 residues long. Trimming took off 6 bases at V and 6 bases at J, with 11 bases between the two ends. CDR3 bases: TGTGCCAGCAGTCCGGGTACTGCTGAAGCTTTCTTT. Translation gives CASSPGTAEAFF.

V and J are TRBV7-9 and TRBJ2-7; D is uncertain. The CDR3 length is 14 residues. Between the trimmed V and J ends, which lost 0 bases and 3 bases, there was a span of 9 bases. In germline, CDR1 is SEHNR, CDR2 FQNEAQ (reference sequence). In nucleotides, the CDR3 is TGTGCCAGCAGCTTAGCAAATAGTCTCTACGAGCAGTACTTC. Amino acid sequence: CASSLANSLYEQYF.

The CDR3 DNA reads as TGTGCCAGCAGCCATGGGACAGGGGCGGCTCGGGACACTGAAGCTTTCTTT. Its protein is CASSHGTGAARDTEAFF. The rearrangement links TRBV4-2 to TRBJ1-1, with 10 positions matching TRBD1. After removal of 3 bases from V and 3 bases from J, the junction contained 10 bases not matched to a gene. CDR3 length: 17 amino acids. CDR1 is LGHNA and CDR2 is YNFKEQ in the germline V gene.

CDR3: CASSETIGGQGLLEQYF. The CDR3 region has the DNA TGTGCCAGCAGTGAAACCATCGGGGGACAGGGTCTCCTCGAGCAGTACTTC. V usage is TRBV6-1 and J usage is TRBJ2-7; 9 bases fit TRBD1. Unmatched junction bases numbered 14, after V lost 2 bases and J lost 6 bases. Germline-derived CDR1 and CDR2 are MNHNS and SASEGT. This CDR3 contains 17 residues.

In the case of this clone: This sample also contains other DNA sequences that code for the same CDR3. CDR3 loop: CAWSRGIEQYF. The CDR3 bases are TGTGCCTGGAGTCGGGGCATCGAGCAGTACTTC. The rearrangement joins TRBV30 to TRBJ2-7; D may correspond to TRBD1 or TRBD2 (5 bases each). V lost 2 bases and J lost 6, with 8 bases in between. Per the germline V gene, CDR1 is GTSNPN and CDR2 is SVGIG (reference sequence). This CDR3 region has 11 residues.

The V call is TRBV28, the J call TRBJ2-1, with 8 positions matching TRBD1. CDR3 length: 12 amino acids. The V gene end was trimmed by 5 bases and the J gene end by 12 bases; junction bases not matched to a gene: 6. Germline V lookup: CDR1 MDHEN, CDR2 SYDVKM. As DNA, the CDR3 is TGTGCCAGCAGTAGGACAGGGATCTGGCAGTTCTTC. It is translated as CASSRTGIWQFF.

The rearrangement uses TRBV4-1 and TRBJ2-1; D remains unclear. Germline V gene data show CDR1 as MGHRA and CDR2 as YSYEKL. Trimming cost V 1 base and J 8 bases, with 21 bases left between them. CDR3 length equals 17 residues. CDR3 DNA: TGCGCCAGCAGCCAAGGGGGTCCGGATGCGCCCAACCATGAGCAGTTCTTC. Translating it yields CASSQGGPDAPNHEQFF.

This clone appeared a few times. V usage is TRBV7-2 and J usage is TRBJ1-1, with D possibly matching TRBD1 (5 bases). V lost 5 bases to trimming and J lost 1 base, with 14 bases between them. The CDR3 is 15 amino acids. Germline V gene sequence: CDR1 SGHTA, CDR2 FQGNSA. In DNA, the CDR3 is TGTGCCAGCAGCATAGGGCAGGGATGGAACACTGAAGCTTTCTTT. As protein: CASSIGQGWNTEAFF.

The count of this clone is one. The rearrangement links TRBV28 to TRBJ2-3, with 10 bases identical to TRBD2. CDR1 MDHEN and CDR2 SYDVKM come from the germline V gene. Germline trimming cut 3 bases from V and 0 bases from J; bases unmatched to any gene: 12. There are 19 residues in the CDR3. Here the CDR3 DNA reads TGTGCCAGCAGTTTTAGCGGGAGGACCGAATACTCTAGCACAGATACGCAGTATTTT. Its translation: CASSFSGRTEYSSTDTQYF. The full variable domain, in which reference TRBV28 and TRBJ2-3 provide the parts outside the CDR3, is DVKVTQSSRYLVKRTGEKVFLECVQDMDHENMFWYRQDPGLGLRLIYFSYDVKMKEKGDIPEGYSVSREKKERFSLILESASTNQTSMYLCASSFSGRTEYSSTDTQYFGPGTRLTVL.

This chain uses TRBV19 with TRBJ2-1; D remains ambiguous. Trimming cost V 7 bases and J 2 bases, with 9 bases left between them. In germline, CDR1 is LNHDA, CDR2 SQIVND (reference sequence). There are 13 residues in the CDR3. CDR3 coding DNA: TGTGCCAGTACAGTTAGCCCCTACAATGAGCAGTTCTTC. Protein sequence: CASTVSPYNEQFF.

The J gene is TRBJ2-7, the V gene TRBV2, with D possibly matching TRBD2 (7 bases). The germline V and J ends were trimmed by 2 bases and 5 bases, with 16 bases remaining between them. The CDR3 loop spans 15 amino acids. The germline CDR1 and CDR2 sequences are SNHLY and FYNNEI. The CDR3 DNA follows: TGTGCCAGCAGTGAAAGGGGGGGCAATTGGGACGAGCAGTACTTC. Amino acids: CASSERGGNWDEQYF.

V is TRBV4-1 and J is TRBJ2-1; 10 bases are shared with TRBD2. Trimming took 5 bases from V and 4 from J; bases not matched to a gene: 2. The CDR3 loop spans 14 amino acids. CDR1 is MGHRA and CDR2 is YSYEKL in the germline V gene. This chain's CDR3 is CASSKLAGYNEQFF. DNA for the CDR3: TGCGCCAGCAGCAAACTAGCGGGATACAATGAGCAGTTCTTC.

CDR3 DNA sequence: TGTGCCACCAGCAGAGATATAAGGGAAAAACTGTTTTTT. Protein: CATSRDIREKLFF. This chain links TRBV15 with TRBJ1-4, with D unresolved. The CDR3 loop spans 13 amino acids. Trimming stripped 0 bases from V and 8 bases from J, with 7 bases between. Germline CDR1 LNHNV, CDR2 YYDKDF (reference sequence).